This T cell receptor (beta chain) was identified in a study of vaccination and CD4 T cells after COVID-19. About the research overall: Post-vaccine sampling followed dose two by a median approximately 70 days (range 14 to 241). Study-wide findings and caveats: Convalescent patients had a median about 90% of post-vaccine SARS-CoV-2-reactive clones that were detected only after vaccination, not before it. No early post-infection timepoints were studied, and convalescent patients studied were relatively few.

This CDR3 has 16 residues. The V and J ends lost 1 base and 6 bases respectively, with 16 bases between them. Germline loops: CDR1 SGHVS, CDR2 FNYEAQ. Notes on this clonotype: Its target is not known.

Cultured CD4+ T cells had their DNA profiled by the Oncomine TCR Beta short-read assay. It was from cultured CD4+ T cells that genomic DNA was extracted. One entry per CDR3 protein, called by TCRdb with MiXCR from the PCR reads. The data show 7,500 to 10,000 distinct CDR3 sequences, 36% seen once. Treatment indicated: approximately nine-day PBMC culture with coronavirus spike peptide pools or control peptides (ViraFEST assay). Harvesting of the unexposed donor's CD4+ T cells predated the COVID-19 pandemic (2011-2018). The sequenced sample consisted of CD4+ T cells from blood, cultured in vitro. The TCR sequence derives from a human donor in good health. The V call is TRBV7-6, the J call TRBJ1-5; D is perhaps TRBD1 (6 bases). In DNA, the CDR3 is TGTGCCAGCAGCTTAGGGTCAGGGGCGGGCAGTCAGCCCCAGCATTTT. This encodes CASSLGSGAGSQPQHF.